This TCR beta chain was retrieved from a study of OX40 agonist ivuxolimab in advanced cancers. Study-wide context: One patient with hepatocellular carcinoma and two with cutaneous melanoma, three in all, had partial responses.

Details on this clone: Its matching antigen is unknown.

Study-wide findings and caveats: Clonal expansion was seen in CD4+ and CD8+ blood T cells by week 6 at 0.1 to 3.0 mg/kg.

Germline values: CDR1 SGHDT, CDR2 YYEEEE. The CDR3 sequence is 19 residues long. Deletions cut 2 bases from V and 3 bases from J, with 24 bases between. TCRdb's table, derived via immunoSEQ multiplex PCR, lists solely in-frame clones and lacks some. Of some 20,000 clones listed, roughly 84% are singletons. The material was CD4+ or CD8+ T cells sorted from blood, obtained in a trial of the OX40 agonist ivuxolimab. This sequence joins TRBV5-6 and TRBJ1-5, with D possibly TRBD1 on 6 matching bases. This clonotype originated in an adult with an advanced solid tumor such as melanoma, head and neck, liver or kidney cancer. CDR3 sequence: CASSLWGAGVLPNNQPQHF. The CDR3, as DNA: TGTGCCAGCAGCTTATGGGGGGCCGGGGTCCTCCCTAACAATCAGCCCCAGCATTTT.